Below are 21 T cell receptor beta chains sequenced from a single sample in a study of blood T cells in healthy people across ages. The use of a sample-barcoded 5' primer and a J-beta primer mix characterized a second PCR of 7 to 11 cycles. MiXCR was run by TCRdb on the 5' RACE reads, yielding one entry per CDR3 protein. The sample lists over 1,200,000 distinct CDR3 sequences; 59% were seen once. Material for sequencing was blood. These receptors came from a man aged 18 to 30 in good health.

The chain carries TRBV6-2 or TRBV6-3 and TRBJ2-1; the match to TRBD1 covers 10 bases. This CDR3 contains 15 residues. Germline trimming cut 0 bases from V and 7 bases from J; bases unmatched to any gene: 3. Germline V gene data show CDR1 as MNHEY and CDR2 as SVGEGT. The CDR3 sequence is CASSYSRTGGNEQFF. The CDR3 region has the DNA TGTGCCAGCAGTTACTCCCGGACAGGGGGTAATGAGCAGTTCTTC.

This clonotype was seen a few times. This chain connects TRBV4-1 to TRBJ2-5; TRBD2 matches 12 bases. This CDR3 is 15 amino acids long. The junction had 5 bases not matched to a gene; V was cut back by 4 bases and J by 5 bases. Germline CDR1 reads MGHRA; CDR2 reads YSYEKL. The CDR3 loop is CASSLLGLAGETQYF. The CDR3 region has the DNA TGCGCCAGCAGCCTACTAGGACTAGCGGGGGAGACCCAGTACTTC.

V and J are TRBV6-2 or TRBV6-3 and TRBJ2-3; no clear D gene. V lost 0 bases and J lost 4, with 5 bases in between. The germline CDR1 and CDR2 sequences are MNHEY and SVGEGT. This CDR3 spans 13 amino acids. The CDR3 here is CASSYSPPDTQYF. CDR3 DNA: TGTGCCAGCAGTTACTCCCCCCCAGATACGCAGTATTTT.

This clonotype has a handful of counts. The gene calls are TRBV12-3 or TRBV12-4 and TRBJ1-6; 9 bases map to TRBD1. J was trimmed by 9 bases and V by 6 bases; bases with no gene match: 12. The CDR3 has 16 amino acids. The CDR3 reads CASSHTGGDWFSPLHF. Here the CDR3 DNA reads TGTGCCAGCAGCCATACAGGGGGCGACTGGTTTTCACCCCTCCACTTT.

The rearrangement uses TRBV20-1 and TRBJ2-7, with a tentative D call TRBD1 (6 bases). This CDR3 is 11 amino acids long. V lost 5 bases, J lost 4 bases, and 9 bases lay in between. Germline V CDR1 and CDR2: DFQATT, SNEGSKA (reference sequence). CDR3 sequence reads: CSASDRYEQYF. The CDR3 bases are TGCAGTGCTTCCGACAGGTACGAGCAGTACTTC.

The chain joins TRBV7-9 to TRBJ1-2; 7 bases match TRBD1. Trimming at V came to 2 bases and at J to 4 bases, leaving 7 bases not matched to a gene. Germline V gene lookup returns CDR1 SEHNR and CDR2 FQNEAQ (reference sequence). The CDR3 runs 15 residues. The CDR3 loop is CASSLFGEGAYGYTF. CDR3 bases: TGTGCCAGCAGCTTATTTGGGGAGGGGGCCTATGGCTACACCTTC.

The V call is TRBV12-3 or TRBV12-4, the J call TRBJ2-7, with D tentatively TRBD1 (7 bases). The V end was cut by 5 bases, the J end by 3 bases, with 14 bases between. The CDR3 is made up of 14 amino acids. The CDR3 coding sequence is TGTGCCAGCAGTGTGGAGGGGGCGGACTACGAGCAGTACTTC. Amino acids: CASSVEGADYEQYF.

This clonotype occurred a few times. The rearrangement links TRBV7-2 to TRBJ2-3; the match to TRBD2 covers 14 bases. The CDR3 consists of 16 residues. Looked up from germline, CDR1 is SGHTA and CDR2 is FQGNSA. The V segment lost 3 bases and the J segment 6 bases; nucleotides outside the gene matches: 5. CDR3 loop: CASSFGLAGGSDTQYF. The CDR3 bases are TGTGCCAGCAGCTTTGGACTAGCGGGGGGCAGTGATACGCAGTATTTT.

This sequence joins TRBV7-2 and TRBJ2-3; no firm D call. This CDR3 has 16 amino acids. Germline-derived CDR1 and CDR2 are SGHTA and FQGNSA. Trimming took off 1 base at V and 0 bases at J, with 11 bases between the two ends. CDR3 region: CASSLVILGSTDTQYF. Written as DNA, the CDR3 is TGTGCCAGCAGCTTAGTGATATTGGGGAGCACAGATACGCAGTATTTT.

This clonotype was recorded a few times. V usage is TRBV29-1 and J usage is TRBJ2-1, with D uncertain. Trimming took off 3 bases at V and 5 bases at J, with 8 bases between the two ends. Germline values: CDR1 SQVTM, CDR2 ANQGSEA. The CDR3 runs 12 residues. CDR3 DNA: TGCAGCGTTGATTCCAGGAACAATGAGCAGTTCTTC. Its protein is CSVDSRNNEQFF.

The chain combines TRBV6-2 or TRBV6-3 with TRBJ1-5; D might be TRBD1 (5 bases). Trimming stripped 3 bases from V and 2 bases from J, with 8 bases between. The germline V gene has CDR1 MNHEY and CDR2 SVGEGT. This CDR3 is 14 amino acids long. As DNA, the CDR3 is TGTGCCAGCAGTTATGCGGGGGGCAATCAGCCCCAGCATTTT. It translates to CASSYAGGNQPQHF.

This clonotype was picked up a small number of times. An end of the junction does not agree with germline; a read error may underlie this. The genes are TRBV7-9 and TRBJ1-5, with D hard to call. The CDR3 is 13 amino acids. In germline, CDR1 is SEHNR, CDR2 FQNEAQ (reference sequence). CDR3 coding DNA: TGTGCCAGCAGCTCGATGGGCCGTCAGCCCCGGCATTTT. Residues: CASSSMGRQPRHF.

The chain carries TRBV6-5 and TRBJ2-7; the D is unclear. In germline, CDR1 is MNHEY, CDR2 SVGAGI. The CDR3 runs 14 residues. The V gene lost 5 bases and the J gene lost 4 bases, with 15 bases spanning the gap. For the CDR3, the DNA is TGTGCCAGCAGTCGGACCCAAATAATATACGAGCAGTACTTC. It codes for CASSRTQIIYEQYF.

This chain uses TRBV6-2 or TRBV6-3 with TRBJ2-1; no definite D call. The assigned J gene may be wrong: the sequence end matches TRBJ2-7 better. The CDR3 length is 11 residues. In germline, CDR1 is MNHEY, CDR2 SVGEGT. The CDR3 coding sequence is TGTGCCAGCAGTAAATCCAATGAGCAGTACTTC. It is translated as CASSKSNEQYF.

The chain joins TRBV12-3 or TRBV12-4 to TRBJ2-1; D could derive from TRBD1 or TRBD2 (5 bases each). This CDR3 has 14 amino acids. Trimming took 10 bases from V and 5 from J, leaving 18 bases between them. The CDR3 sequence is CATRRQSGNNEQFF. The CDR3 DNA reads as TGTGCCACCAGAAGACAGTCGGGGAACAATGAGCAGTTCTTC.

The chain has TRBV27 and TRBJ2-1; TRBD1 matches 8 bases. V was clipped by 5 bases and J by 6 bases; unmatched bases: 9. The CDR3 loop spans 15 amino acids. Germline V lookup: CDR1 MNHEY, CDR2 SMNVEV (reference sequence). The CDR3 sequence: CASSQDRVGGNEQFF. In nucleotides, the CDR3 is TGTGCCAGCAGTCAGGACAGGGTCGGGGGCAATGAGCAGTTCTTC.

As concerns this clonotype: One junction end disagrees with the germline gene, perhaps due to a read error. The V call is TRBV14, the J call TRBJ1-4; D unresolved. The CDR3 contains 14 residues. Per germline, CDR1 SGHDN and CDR2 FVKESK. CDR3 in DNA: TGTGTCAGCAGCCAAGTAAGCGCAGAAGAAAAACTGTTTTTT. Translated, it gives CVSSQVSAEEKLFF.

CDR3 coding DNA: TGTGCCAGCGGCCGGGAAGACAGCTACGAGCAGTACTTC. It encodes CASGREDSYEQYF. The chain joins TRBV7-9 to TRBJ2-7; D possibly matches TRBD1 or TRBD2 (5 bases each). The CDR3 has 13 residues. Germline V gene lookup returns CDR1 SEHNR and CDR2 FQNEAQ (reference sequence). V lost 8 bases and J 3 bases, leaving 14 bases between the germline ends.

The rearrangement joins TRBV7-2 to TRBJ2-3; 9 bases align to TRBD2. The junction had 10 bases not matched to a gene; V was cut back by 5 bases and J by 1 base. Germline V gives CDR1 SGHTA, CDR2 FQGNSA. There are 17 residues in the CDR3. The CDR3 here is CASSIGWERGGTDTQYF. In DNA, the CDR3 is TGTGCCAGCAGCATTGGTTGGGAGCGGGGGGGCACAGATACGCAGTATTTT.

The chain recombines TRBV27 with TRBJ2-3; 9 bases match TRBD1. This CDR3 region has 15 residues. Per germline, CDR1 MNHEY and CDR2 SMNVEV (reference sequence). CDR3: CGTRKGQGVTDTQYF. The CDR3 nucleotides are TGTGGCACGCGAAAGGGACAGGGTGTGACAGATACGCAGTATTTT.

This clonotype showed up just a few times. V is TRBV13 and J is TRBJ1-2; 11 bases map to TRBD1. The germline V gene has CDR1 PRHDT and CDR2 FYEKMQ (reference sequence). Losses at the gene ends were 5 bases for V and 8 bases for J; bases not matched to a gene: 7. This CDR3 spans 14 amino acids. The CDR3 spells CASSIGQGAGGYTF. The CDR3 coding sequence is TGTGCCAGCAGCATCGGACAGGGGGCAGGAGGCTACACCTTC.